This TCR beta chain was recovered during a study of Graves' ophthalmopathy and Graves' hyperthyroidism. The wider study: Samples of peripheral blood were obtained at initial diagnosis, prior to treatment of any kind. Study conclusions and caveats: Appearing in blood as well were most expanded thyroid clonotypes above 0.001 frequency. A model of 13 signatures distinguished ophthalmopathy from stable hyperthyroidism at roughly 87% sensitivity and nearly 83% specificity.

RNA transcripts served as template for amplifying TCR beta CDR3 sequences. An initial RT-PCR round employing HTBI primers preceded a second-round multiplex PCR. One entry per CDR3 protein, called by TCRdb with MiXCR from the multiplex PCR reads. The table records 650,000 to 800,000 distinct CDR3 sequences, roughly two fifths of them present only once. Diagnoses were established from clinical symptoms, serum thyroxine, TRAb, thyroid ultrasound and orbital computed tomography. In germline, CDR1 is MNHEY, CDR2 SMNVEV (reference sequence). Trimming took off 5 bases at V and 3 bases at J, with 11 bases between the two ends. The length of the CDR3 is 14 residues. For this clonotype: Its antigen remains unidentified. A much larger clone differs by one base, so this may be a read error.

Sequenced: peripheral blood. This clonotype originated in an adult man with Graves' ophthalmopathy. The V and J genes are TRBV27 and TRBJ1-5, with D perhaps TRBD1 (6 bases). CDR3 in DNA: TGTGCCAGCAGTGTTCAGGGGCCCAATCAGCCCCAGCATTTT. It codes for CASSVQGPNQPQHF.